This entry is about one T cell receptor beta chain. Its specificity is not known. In the PCR, 60 Vbeta and 13 Jbeta primers were used. Clones were sequenced by immunoSEQ multiplex PCR, and TCRdb holds only the in-frame ones, with some missing. There are under 150,000 clones in the sample; about four fifths occur only once, and approximately 5.6% lies in the top ten. The sample belongs to a study of cytomegalovirus exposure and HLA in healthy donors. Broader study findings: 16,951 TCR beta sequences were associated with HLA alleles at 0.05 false discovery rate in a later analysis. A previous analysis found most TCR beta V segments productive roughly 87% or roughly 30% of the time.

Germline CDR1 and CDR2: ENHRY and SYGVKD. CDR3 size: 14 residues. Trimming shortened V by 4 bases and J by 3 bases, and 13 bases separated the two germline ends. The TCR was taken from a middle-aged woman in good health and CMV-seropositive. This sequence joins TRBV10-3 and TRBJ2-7, with D hard to call. The specimen was PBMCs. CDR3 protein: CAISGLGAVYEQYF. CDR3 DNA sequence: TGTGCCATCAGTGGGCTAGGAGCTGTCTACGAGCAGTACTTC.